The clone carrying this TCR beta chain has a handful of counts. Original methodology: It was from reference gene primer amplification that nucleated cell counts were estimated. Method: immunoSEQ multiplex PCR; TCRdb's copy keeps in-frame clones and lacks some. V and J calls and clone size come straight from that table; D and trimming were deduced from the DNA. The sample carries about 170,000 clones, more than 75% recorded once. This entry comes from a study of blood T cell repertoires in COVID-19. Study information: The United States, Italy and Spain provided the acute and convalescent COVID-19 samples. T cells, B-cell-depleted T cells, or PBMCs supplied cDNA or gDNA.

The CDR3 consists of 17 residues. CDR1 is MNHEY and CDR2 is SVGEGT in the germline V gene. V trimming: 6 bases; J trimming: 0 bases; junction bases outside the gene matches: 10. Material: peripheral blood. V gene TRBV6-2 or TRBV6-3 combines with J gene TRBJ1-5; the match to TRBD1 covers 8 bases. This clonotype originated in a man in his fifties or sixties who had recovered from COVID-19. The CDR3 DNA reads TGTGCCAGCAGCCGGACGACAGGGGACTCTAGCAATCAGCCCCAGCATTTT. Translated, it gives CASSRTTGDSSNQPQHF.